This T cell receptor (beta chain) was sequenced for a study of early T cells in non-severe SARS-CoV-2 infection. Overall study: The authors sequenced bulk RNA from unsorted whole blood, leaving chains unpaired. General study findings and limits: Sequences matched to VDJdb favored anti-spike CD8 responses, while private and CD4 specificities were missed.

The sample holds a few counts of this clonotype. Its specificity is unknown. Each cDNA molecule carried a unique molecular identifier. TCRdb analysed the 5' RACE reads with MiXCR anew, one entry per CDR3 protein. Here the sample spans more than 90,000 distinct CDR3 sequences, around 14% being singletons. Sequencing used whole blood. The sequence was collected from an adult who was a healthcare worker with PCR-confirmed SARS-CoV-2 infection or an uninfected control (not recorded which).

CDR3 coding DNA: TGTGCCAGCAGCGGGAGGGGCCCACTGTTCTTC. It yields the protein CASSGRGPLFF. The chain uses TRBV9 and TRBJ2-1; TRBD2 is a possible D gene (6 bases). Germline V gene data show CDR1 as SGDLS and CDR2 as YYNGEE. This CDR3 is built from 11 residues. V gave up 3 bases and J gave up 15 bases, with 13 bases separating them.